The 5 T cell receptor beta chains in this list originate from one sample, sequenced in a study of cytomegalovirus exposure and HLA in healthy donors. PCR amplification relied on 60 Vbeta primers (plus 13 Jbeta primers). The assay was immunoSEQ multiplex PCR, and TCRdb's table has in-frame clones only and misses some. The table shows around 150,000 clones, with roughly 85% occurring only once. The sample was PBMCs. Receptors were obtained from a woman aged 25-40 years in good health and CMV-seronegative.

The genes are TRBV5-4 and TRBJ2-3; D is perhaps TRBD2 (6 bases). V was cut by 2 bases and J by 4 bases, with 11 bases left in between. Germline assignment: CDR1 SGHNT and CDR2 YYREEE (reference sequence). The CDR3 contains 14 residues. CDR3 in DNA: TGTGCCAGCAGCTTAGAAAAGCGGGCAGATACGCAGTATTTT. This translates into CASSLEKRADTQYF. Supplemented by reference TRBV5-4 and TRBJ2-3, the full variable domain reads ETGVTQSPTHLIKTRGQQVTLRCSSQSGHNTVSWYQQALGQGPQFIFQYYREEENGRGNFPPRFSGLQFPNYSSELNVNALELDDSALYLCASSLEKRADTQYFGPGTRLTVL.

The V and J genes are TRBV4-1 and TRBJ2-7; TRBD1 aligns across 7 bases. Germline V gene sequence: CDR1 MGHRA, CDR2 YSYEKL. V dropped 1 base and J dropped 3; count of bases not matched to a gene: 6. The CDR3 runs to 15 residues. CDR3 residues: CASSQVSGTDYEQYF. As DNA, the CDR3 is TGCGCCAGCAGCCAAGTTTCCGGGACAGACTACGAGCAGTACTTC.

The chain has TRBV28 and TRBJ2-1, with 10 bases aligning to TRBD2. CDR1 is MDHEN, CDR2 SYDVKM, per germline. With V trimmed by 5 bases and J by 1 base, 2 bases remained unmatched. The CDR3 runs to 15 residues. CDR3 sequence reads: CASSPGLASYNEQFF. For the CDR3, the DNA is TGTGCCAGCAGTCCGGGACTAGCGTCCTACAATGAGCAGTTCTTC.

In its sample, this clone was seen a few times. V usage is TRBV9 and J usage is TRBJ2-5; a possible D gene is TRBD1 (6 bases). Trimming removed 3 bases at V and 5 bases at J, with 14 bases between. The CDR3 is made up of 14 amino acids. Germline V gives CDR1 SGDLS, CDR2 YYNGEE. The CDR3 region is CASSASGVRETQYF. As DNA, the CDR3 is TGTGCCAGCAGCGCTTCAGGGGTGAGGGAGACCCAGTACTTC.

This clone was seen a handful of times. The genes are TRBV6-4 and TRBJ2-3; TRBD2 is a possible D gene (5 bases). V was pared by 0 bases and J by 6 bases, with 13 bases between. This CDR3 comprises 15 residues. Per germline, CDR1 MRHNA and CDR2 SNTAGT. Here the CDR3 reads CASSDSSGSSDTQYF. The CDR3 DNA reads as TGTGCCAGCAGTGACTCATCGGGAAGCAGCGATACGCAGTATTTT.